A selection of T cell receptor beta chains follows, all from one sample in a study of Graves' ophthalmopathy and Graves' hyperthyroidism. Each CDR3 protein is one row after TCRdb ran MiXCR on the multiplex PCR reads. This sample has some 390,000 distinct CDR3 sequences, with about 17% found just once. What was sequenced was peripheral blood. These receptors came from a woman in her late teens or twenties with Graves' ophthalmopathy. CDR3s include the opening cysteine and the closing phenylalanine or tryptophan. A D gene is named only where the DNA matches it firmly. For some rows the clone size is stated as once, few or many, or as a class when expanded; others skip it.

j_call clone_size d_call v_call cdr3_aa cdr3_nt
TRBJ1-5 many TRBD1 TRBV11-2 CASSTGTGKNQPQHF TGTGCCAGCAGTACAGGGACAGGGAAAAATCAGCCCCAGCATTTT
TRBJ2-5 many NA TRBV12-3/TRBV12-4 CASNLLQGYEIETQYF TGTGCCAGCAACCTTCTACAGGGATATGAGATCGAGACCCAGTACTTC
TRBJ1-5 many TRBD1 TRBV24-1 CATSDGRDRGRSSANQPQHF TGTGCCACCAGTGATGGGCGCGACAGGGGAAGGAGTTCGGCGAATCAGCCCCAGCATTTT
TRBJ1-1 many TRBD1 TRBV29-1 CSVSTGGANTEAFF TGCAGCGTGTCCACAGGGGGGGCGAACACTGAAGCTTTCTTT
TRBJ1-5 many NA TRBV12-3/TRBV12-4 CASSGGTRGINQPQHF TGTGCCAGCAGTGGCGGGACAAGGGGTATCAATCAGCCCCAGCATTTT
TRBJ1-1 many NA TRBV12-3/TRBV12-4 CASSLYRRTEAFF TGTGCCAGCAGTTTATATAGACGCACTGAAGCTTTCTTT
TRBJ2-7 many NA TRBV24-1 CATSGTPTYEQYF TGTGCCACCAGTGGAACGCCTACCTACGAGCAGTACTTC
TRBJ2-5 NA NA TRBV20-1 CSAWGAGETQYF TGCAGTGCTTGGGGGGCCGGAGAGACCCAGTACTTC
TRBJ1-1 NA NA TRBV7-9 CASSRTEVNTEAFF TGTGCCAGCAGCCGGACGGAAGTGAACACTGAAGCTTTCTTT
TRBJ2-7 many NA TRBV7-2 CASSSLKSYEQYF TGTGCCAGCAGCTCGCTGAAATCCTACGAGCAGTACTTC
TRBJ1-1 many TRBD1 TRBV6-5 CASNPTGGRTEAFF TGTGCCAGCAATCCGACAGGGGGACGGACTGAAGCTTTCTTT
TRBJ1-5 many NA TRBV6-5 CASSYRGGDQPQHF TGTGCCAGCAGTTACCGGGGGGGAGATCAGCCCCAGCATTTT
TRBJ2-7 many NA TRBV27 CASSGQTGQYF TGTGCCAGCAGTGGCCAGACAGGGCAGTACTTC
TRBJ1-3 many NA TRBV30 CAWSVRPWGKFGNTIYF TGTGCCTGGAGTGTACGGCCCTGGGGGAAGTTTGGAAACACCATATATTTT
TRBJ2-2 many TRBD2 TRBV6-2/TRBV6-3 CASVPGLAGTGELFF TGTGCCAGCGTCCCGGGACTAGCGGGCACCGGGGAGCTGTTTTTT
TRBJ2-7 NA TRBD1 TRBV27 CASSPRQGVFYEQYF TGTGCCAGCAGCCCAAGACAGGGGGTGTTCTACGAGCAGTACTTC
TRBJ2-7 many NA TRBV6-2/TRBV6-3 CASSYSRIGGGVGYEQYF TGTGCCAGCAGTTACTCACGCATTGGAGGGGGCGTTGGCTACGAGCAGTACTTC
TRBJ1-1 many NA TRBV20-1 CSALRQRVTHSEAFF TGCAGTGCCCTTAGACAGAGGGTCACCCACTCTGAAGCTTTCTTT
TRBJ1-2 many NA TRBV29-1 CSVEDPQYGYTF TGCAGCGTTGAAGACCCCCAATATGGCTACACCTTC
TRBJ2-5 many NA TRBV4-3 CASSQDPARQEETQYF TGCGCCAGCAGCCAAGATCCTGCTAGACAAGAGGAGACCCAGTACTTC
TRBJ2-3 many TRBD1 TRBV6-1 CASRTDRGPDTQYF TGTGCCAGCAGGACTGACAGGGGCCCAGATACGCAGTATTTT
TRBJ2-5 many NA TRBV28 CASSSTSGEETQYF TGTGCCAGCAGTTCGACCTCTGGGGAAGAGACCCAGTACTTC
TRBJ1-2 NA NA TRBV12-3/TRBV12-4 CASSSDGGGYTF TGTGCCAGCAGTTCCGACGGAGGAGGCTACACCTTC
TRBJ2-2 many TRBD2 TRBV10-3 CAISLQSGIRAGELFF TGTGCCATCAGCCTCCAGAGCGGGATCCGGGCCGGGGAGCTGTTTTTT
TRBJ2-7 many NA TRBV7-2 CASSRGWQDPYEQYF TGTGCCAGCAGCAGAGGGTGGCAGGACCCCTACGAGCAGTACTTC
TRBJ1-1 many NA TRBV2 CASRQGSLEAFF TGTGCCAGCAGACAGGGTTCTCTCGAAGCTTTCTTT
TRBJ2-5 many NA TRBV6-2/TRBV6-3 CASSLEDQETQYF TGTGCCAGCAGTTTGGAAGACCAAGAGACCCAGTACTTC
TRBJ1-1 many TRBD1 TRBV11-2 CASSDPGVRTGIEAFF TGTGCCAGCAGCGATCCGGGTGTCAGGACAGGGATTGAAGCTTTCTTT
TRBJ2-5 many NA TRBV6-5 CASSYGLAPRETQYF TGTGCCAGCAGTTACGGTCTAGCCCCGCGAGAGACCCAGTACTTC
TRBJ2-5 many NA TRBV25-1 CASSQQGGGKETQYF TGTGCCAGCAGTCAGCAGGGGGGCGGGAAAGAGACCCAGTACTTC
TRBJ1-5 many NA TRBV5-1 CASSLDGQNNQPQHF TGCGCCAGCAGCTTGGACGGACAGAACAATCAGCCCCAGCATTTT
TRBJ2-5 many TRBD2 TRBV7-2 CASGSPSGEFGETQYF TGTGCCAGCGGGTCACCTAGCGGGGAGTTCGGGGAGACCCAGTACTTC
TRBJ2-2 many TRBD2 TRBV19 CASRKLAEAGELFF TGTGCCAGTAGGAAACTAGCGGAAGCCGGGGAGCTGTTTTTT
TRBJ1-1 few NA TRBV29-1 CSVVGGGRGLVNTEAFF TGCAGCGTTGTGGGGGGGGGAAGGGGATTGGTGAACACTGAAGCTTTCTTT
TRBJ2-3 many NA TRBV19 CASSIDRTLTDTQYF TGTGCCAGTAGTATAGATCGGACGCTCACAGATACGCAGTATTTT
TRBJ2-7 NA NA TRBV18 CASSPGAGSYEQYF TGTGCCAGCTCACCAGGAGCAGGGAGCTACGAGCAGTACTTC
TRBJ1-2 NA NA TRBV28 CASSLMRPPFHGYTF TGTGCCAGCAGTTTAATGCGGCCTCCTTTCCATGGCTACACCTTC
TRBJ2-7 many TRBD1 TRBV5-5 CASSLAGTAYYEQYF TGTGCCAGCAGCTTGGCCGGGACAGCTTACTACGAGCAGTACTTC